The next 32 T cell receptor beta chains were all read from a single sample in a study of technical replicates of blood from several donors. Sequenced by immunoSEQ multiplex PCR; TCRdb stores in-frame clones only, minus some. The sample gives around 57,000 clones, around 97% of which show up once; about 0.2% is in the top ten. Sequencing was done on a sample of T cells isolated from PBMCs. Receptors originate from a human donor in good health.

This chain joins TRBV9 and TRBJ2-7, with 9 nucleotides matching TRBD1. Per germline, CDR1 SGDLS and CDR2 YYNGEE. V trimming: 2 bases; J trimming: 2 bases; junction bases outside the gene matches: 11. The CDR3 totals 17 residues. CDR3 loop: CASSVASGTGYPYEQYF. In DNA, the CDR3 is TGTGCCAGCAGCGTTGCATCCGGGACAGGGTACCCCTACGAGCAGTACTTC.

The chain combines TRBV5-1 with TRBJ2-1; 8 bases are a match to TRBD2. CDR3 length: 12 amino acids. Unmatched junction bases numbered 2, after V lost 4 bases and J lost 8 bases. Germline lookup yields CDR1 SGHRS and CDR2 YFSETQ. The CDR3 nucleotides are TGCGCCAGCAGCCTCGGGGGGGATGAGCAGTTCTTC. This sequence encodes CASSLGGDEQFF.

This clone occurred once. V gene TRBV9 combines with J gene TRBJ2-3; 8 bases are a match to TRBD2. The V segment lost 4 bases and the J segment 4 bases; nucleotides outside the gene matches: 8. CDR3 length: 15 residues. CDR1 is SGDLS, CDR2 YYNGEE, per germline. The chain's CDR3 is CASSSGGGPADTQYF. DNA for the CDR3: TGTGCCAGCAGCTCCGGCGGGGGGCCCGCAGATACGCAGTATTTT.

The V call is TRBV27, the J call TRBJ2-7; possible D gene TRBD2, 6 bases. V was clipped by 4 bases and J by 0 bases, with 13 bases between them. This CDR3 has 15 amino acids. The germline V gene has CDR1 MNHEY and CDR2 SMNVEV (reference sequence). CDR3 in amino acids: CASSSPGLYSYEQYF. CDR3 coding DNA: TGTGCCAGCAGTTCCCCGGGACTTTACTCCTACGAGCAGTACTTC.

The J gene is TRBJ2-5, the V gene TRBV6-5; D call uncertain. The CDR3 extends over 14 amino acids. Trimming removed 3 bases from V and 11 bases from J, with 19 bases in between. The germline V gene has CDR1 MNHEY and CDR2 SVGAGI. The CDR3 coding sequence is TGTGCCAGCAGTTATGGGCAGAACGTAAGATCACAGTACTTC. Translation: CASSYGQNVRSQYF.

This clone was seen a single time. The chain links TRBV5-1 to TRBJ2-7; D gene uncertain. This CDR3 contains 14 residues. Germline CDR1 SGHRS, CDR2 YFSETQ. V lost 7 bases and J lost 0, with 14 bases in between. The CDR3, as DNA: TGCGCCAGCGGCTACAGTAGAAGCTCCTACGAGCAGTACTTC. Amino acid sequence: CASGYSRSSYEQYF.

The chain joins TRBV28 to TRBJ1-5; D gene ambiguous. This CDR3 comprises 13 residues. Germline CDR1 MDHEN, CDR2 SYDVKM. The V gene lost 1 base and the J gene lost 4 bases, with 5 bases spanning the gap. The CDR3 loop is CASSLSRNQPQHF. The CDR3 DNA reads as TGTGCCAGCAGTTTATCCAGAAATCAGCCCCAGCATTTT.

This chain links TRBV7-8 with TRBJ2-1, with a weak D call TRBD2 (6 bases). The ends were cut back, 5 bases at V and 12 bases at J, with 17 bases in the middle. The germline V gene encodes CDR1 SGHVS and CDR2 FQNEAQ. The CDR3 contains 13 residues. CDR3 loop: CASSPRGLLMQFF. DNA of the CDR3: TGTGCCAGCAGCCCGAGGGGACTCCTTATGCAGTTCTTC.

This clone appeared a single time. The rearrangement uses TRBV13 and TRBJ2-3; no reliable D call. Between the trimmed V and J ends, which lost 0 bases and 0 bases, there was a span of 7 bases. CDR3 length: 15 amino acids. Per the germline V gene, CDR1 is PRHDT and CDR2 is FYEKMQ (reference sequence). CDR3 coding DNA: TGTGCCAGCAGCTTAGGCTTCCGGAGCACAGATACGCAGTATTTT. This gives the protein CASSLGFRSTDTQYF.

V usage is TRBV18 and J usage is TRBJ2-5; 8 nucleotides match TRBD1. The germline V gene has CDR1 KGHSH and CDR2 LQKENI. Germline trimming cut 3 bases from V and 2 bases from J; bases unmatched to any gene: 8. The length of the CDR3 is 16 residues. This CDR3 reads CASSPQGAGEQETQYF. CDR3 DNA: TGTGCCAGCTCACCCCAGGGGGCAGGGGAGCAAGAGACCCAGTACTTC.

This clone was seen just once. The CDR3: CASSGDRLLYEQYF. DNA for the CDR3: TGCGCCAGCAGCGGGGACAGACTTCTCTACGAGCAGTACTTC. V gene TRBV5-1 combines with J gene TRBJ2-7; 7 bases align to TRBD1. Trimming cost V 4 bases and J 3 bases; bases outside gene matches: 7. The CDR3 covers 14 residues. Germline assignment: CDR1 SGHRS and CDR2 YFSETQ. The full variable domain, its missing parts supplied by reference TRBV5-1 and TRBJ2-7, is KAGVTQTPRYLIKTRGQQVTLSCSPISGHRSVSWYQQTPGQGLQFLFEYFSETQRNKGNFPGRFSGRQFSNSRSEMNVSTLELGDSALYLCASSGDRLLYEQYFGPGTRLTVT.

V gene TRBV11-3 combines with J gene TRBJ1-2; TRBD1 matches at 8 bases. This CDR3 region has 15 residues. With 5 bases clipped from V and 8 bases from J, the junction kept 13 bases outside the gene matches. Germline V gene sequence: CDR1 SGHNT, CDR2 YENEEA. This chain's CDR3 is CASSPRGGQGGGYTF. The CDR3 region has the DNA TGTGCCAGCAGCCCACGAGGCGGACAGGGTGGAGGCTACACCTTC.

In DNA, the CDR3 is TGTGCCAGCTCACCACCGGGACTAGCGGTTAGCTCCTACGAGCAGTACTTC. It is translated as CASSPPGLAVSSYEQYF. The V gene is TRBV18, the J gene TRBJ2-7, with 11 bases that match TRBD2. V lost 0 bases, J lost 0 bases, and 4 bases stayed unmatched. The germline V gene has CDR1 KGHSH and CDR2 LQKENI. The CDR3 spans 17 residues.

This rearrangement joins TRBV20-1 to TRBJ2-5; D remains ambiguous. CDR3 size: 11 residues. The germline V and J ends were trimmed by 3 bases and 7 bases, with 9 bases remaining between them. Germline V gene data show CDR1 as DFQATT and CDR2 as SNEGSKA (reference sequence). Here the CDR3 reads CSASNAGTQYF. The CDR3 bases are TGCAGTGCTAGTAACGCCGGGACCCAGTACTTC.

This CDR3 is CATSRDWGVGTEAFF. The CDR3 coding sequence is TGTGCCACCAGCAGAGATTGGGGGGTAGGAACTGAAGCTTTCTTT. This chain joins TRBV15 and TRBJ1-1; D might be TRBD1 (5 bases). The CDR3 loop spans 15 amino acids. CDR1 and CDR2 from the germline V gene are LNHNV and YYDKDF (reference sequence). V was clipped by 0 bases and J by 5 bases, with 13 bases between them.

The V call is TRBV5-1, the J call TRBJ2-7; D remains unclear. CDR3 length equals 14 residues. Trimming cost V 2 bases and J 2 bases, with 11 bases left between them. In germline, CDR1 is SGHRS, CDR2 YFSETQ. CDR3 loop: CASSLRHGPYEQYF. CDR3 bases: TGCGCCAGCAGCTTACGCCACGGTCCCTACGAGCAGTACTTC.

The rearrangement uses TRBV27 and TRBJ1-5; 8 positions match TRBD1. Unmatched junction bases numbered 9, after V lost 5 bases and J lost 6 bases. The germline V gene encodes CDR1 MNHEY and CDR2 SMNVEV (reference sequence). CDR3 length: 15 amino acids. The CDR3 DNA is TGTGCCAGCAGTCCCCGGACAGGGAAGGGTCAGCCCCAGCATTTT. This sequence encodes CASSPRTGKGQPQHF.

The rearrangement uses TRBV7-9 and TRBJ2-1, with D possibly TRBD2 on 7 matching bases. Germline lookup yields CDR1 SEHNR and CDR2 FQNEAQ (reference sequence). The CDR3 is made up of 16 amino acids. The germline V and J ends were trimmed by 5 bases and 9 bases, with 23 bases remaining between them. The CDR3 region is CASSSYRGGPGSEQFF. The CDR3 DNA follows: TGTGCCAGCAGCAGCTATAGGGGGGGCCCCGGGAGTGAGCAGTTCTTC.

The chain joins TRBV25-1 to TRBJ2-7; D perhaps matches TRBD1 (6 bases). The germline V and J ends were trimmed by 6 bases and 10 bases, with 19 bases remaining between them. Per germline, CDR1 MGHDK and CDR2 SYGVNS. The CDR3 is 13 amino acids. DNA of the CDR3: TGTGCCAGCAGCCCAAGGGAGCGGACAGTCCAGTACTTC. Residues: CASSPRERTVQYF.

The V and J genes are TRBV4-1 and TRBJ1-5; D is unclear. Trimming stripped 2 bases from V and 2 bases from J, with 7 bases between. Germline assignment: CDR1 MGHRA and CDR2 YSYEKL. CDR3 size: 14 residues. As DNA, the CDR3 is TGCGCCAGCAGCCAATACGGGGGCAATCAGCCCCAGCATTTT. This translates into CASSQYGGNQPQHF.

CDR3 sequence reads: CSVDFPGKSSYEQYF. The DNA for the CDR3 is TGCAGCGTTGATTTTCCGGGAAAGAGCTCCTACGAGCAGTACTTC. The gene calls are TRBV29-1 and TRBJ2-7; D is perhaps TRBD2 (5 bases). With 3 bases removed from V and 0 bases from J, the gap between germline ends came to 15 bases. The CDR3 covers 15 residues. Germline V CDR1 and CDR2: SQVTM, ANQGSEA.

The chain combines TRBV5-5 with TRBJ2-7, with D possibly being TRBD2 (5 bases). CDR1 is SGHKS, CDR2 YYEKEE, per germline (reference sequence). The CDR3 covers 13 residues. Between the trimmed V and J ends, which lost 0 bases and 6 bases, there was a span of 10 bases. This CDR3 reads CASSLVPDSEQYF. The CDR3 bases are TGTGCCAGCAGCTTGGTACCGGACTCCGAGCAGTACTTC.

The chain recombines TRBV4-1 with TRBJ2-1; 7 nucleotides line up with TRBD2. After removal of 3 bases from V and 2 bases from J, the junction contained 10 bases not matched to a gene. Per the germline V gene, CDR1 is MGHRA and CDR2 is YSYEKL. CDR3 size: 17 residues. The CDR3 nucleotides read TGCGCCAGCAGCCAGGGGGAAGTGCTAGCGGCCTACAATGAGCAGTTCTTC. Its translation: CASSQGEVLAAYNEQFF.

This sequence joins TRBV7-8 and TRBJ1-5, with D unclear. Germline CDR1 and CDR2: SGHVS and FQNEAQ. The CDR3 is 13 residues long. Trimming stripped 5 bases from V and 5 bases from J, with 10 bases between. For the CDR3, the DNA is TGTGCCAGCAGCCGCGGTTGGGATCAGCCCCAGCATTTT. Amino acids: CASSRGWDQPQHF.

The chain combines TRBV6-5 with TRBJ2-7; TRBD1 aligns across 12 bases. The CDR3 has 15 amino acids. Germline assignment: CDR1 MNHEY and CDR2 SVGAGI. V lost 2 bases, J lost 6 bases, and 5 bases stayed unmatched. The CDR3 region has the DNA TGTGCCAGCAGTTACCCCGGGACAGGGGGCCTCGAGCAGTACTTC. Translation: CASSYPGTGGLEQYF.

This chain joins TRBV27 and TRBJ2-1; 10 positions agree with TRBD2. V shed 6 bases, J shed 3 bases, and the junction held 11 bases outside the gene matches. The CDR3 is 17 residues long. The germline CDR1 and CDR2 sequences are MNHEY and SMNVEV (reference sequence). The CDR3 sequence: CASSPYRTSGNYNEQFF. The CDR3 region has the DNA TGTGCCAGCAGCCCGTACCGGACTAGCGGAAACTACAATGAGCAGTTCTTC.

This chain uses TRBV5-1 with TRBJ2-3; perhaps TRBD2 as D (6 bases). Germline V gene data show CDR1 as SGHRS and CDR2 as YFSETQ. Trimming took off 4 bases at V and 3 bases at J, with 18 bases between the two ends. The CDR3 extends over 16 amino acids. The CDR3 region is CASSHHPGEGTDTQYF. The CDR3 bases are TGCGCCAGCAGCCACCATCCGGGGGAAGGGACAGATACGCAGTATTTT.

The genes are TRBV9 and TRBJ1-3; 7 nucleotides align to TRBD1. Germline CDR1 is SGDLS and CDR2 is YYNGEE. This CDR3 region has 16 residues. Unmatched junction bases numbered 6, after V lost 3 bases and J lost 0 bases. In DNA, the CDR3 is TGTGCCAGCAGCGAGCGGACAGGTTCCTCTGGAAACACCATATATTTT. Protein: CASSERTGSSGNTIYF.

This rearrangement joins TRBV5-6 to TRBJ1-1; 7 nucleotides align to TRBD1. Germline V gene lookup returns CDR1 SGHDT and CDR2 YYEEEE. V gave up 6 bases and J gave up 0 bases; unmatched junction bases: 8. This CDR3 is built from 15 residues. The CDR3 region is CASKLQGRVNTEAFF. The CDR3 nucleotides read TGTGCCAGCAAACTACAGGGGAGAGTGAACACTGAAGCTTTCTTT.

J is TRBJ2-3 and V is TRBV13; 14 bases fit TRBD2. The CDR3 covers 20 residues. CDR1 PRHDT and CDR2 FYEKMQ come from the germline V gene (reference sequence). V shed 5 bases, J shed 3 bases, and the junction held 16 bases outside the gene matches. The CDR3 reads CASSPSAGTSGRGITDTQYF. CDR3 DNA: TGTGCCAGCAGCCCATCCGCCGGGACTAGCGGGAGAGGGATAACAGATACGCAGTATTTT. The whole variable domain, remainder taken from reference TRBV13 and TRBJ2-3, is AAGVIQSPRHLIKEKRETATLKCYPIPRHDTVYWYQQGPGQDPQFLISFYEKMQSDKGSIPDRFSAQQFSDYHSELNMSSLELGDSALYFCASSPSAGTSGRGITDTQYFGPGTRLTVL.

The chain recombines TRBV7-2 with TRBJ2-7; D may be TRBD1 (5 bases). The CDR3 is made up of 15 amino acids. Trimming shortened V by 5 bases and J by 1 base, and 15 bases separated the two germline ends. CDR1 is SGHTA and CDR2 is FQGNSA in the germline V gene. The CDR3 nucleotides read TGTGCCAGCAGCCCACAGGACACTTCGTCCTACGAGCAGTACTTC. Encoded protein: CASSPQDTSSYEQYF. Variable domain in full (rest from reference TRBV7-2 and TRBJ2-7): GAGVSQSPSNKVTEKGKDVELRCDPISGHTALYWYRQSLGQGLEFLIYFQGNSAPDKSGLPSDRFSAERTGGSVSTLTIQRTQQEDSAVYLCASSPQDTSSYEQYFGPGTRLTVT.

V gene TRBV7-9 combines with J gene TRBJ2-7; 9 positions agree with TRBD2. CDR1 is SEHNR and CDR2 is FQNEAQ in the germline V gene (reference sequence). There are 13 residues in the CDR3. V lost 8 bases to trimming and J lost 4 bases; unmatched junction nucleotides: 6. CDR3 in DNA: TGTGCCAGCGAAGGGCTAGCGGGGTACGAGCAGTACTTC. Its translation: CASEGLAGYEQYF.